The clone carrying this T cell receptor beta chain was detected once. The CDR3 has 12 amino acids. After removal of 8 bases from V and 4 bases from J, the junction contained 4 bases not matched to a gene. CDR1 and CDR2 from the germline V gene are GTSNPN and SVGIG (reference sequence). Profiled with immunoSEQ multiplex PCR; TCRdb holds only in-frame clones, not every one. The data contain around 120,000 clones, about 90% of them singletons. The data are from a study of blood T cell repertoires in COVID-19. This receptor was taken from a woman aged 60 to 75 with COVID-19, enrolled during active disease. The chain is built from TRBV30 and TRBJ2-3; 9 bases fit TRBD1. The sample was peripheral blood. CDR3 sequence: CARTGGADTQYF. In DNA form, the CDR3 reads TGTGCCCGTACAGGGGGCGCAGATACGCAGTATTTT.